This TCR beta chain was sequenced for a study of CD8+CD57+ T cells in acquired aplastic anemia. Points from the study as a whole: For CD8+ Simpson's diversity, patients and controls showed no significant difference. Patients shared twenty-nine CD8+ CDR3 sequences with controls.

This CDR3 comprises 15 residues. The germline CDR1 and CDR2 sequences are SGHTA and FQGNSA. Germline trimming cut 5 bases from V and 6 bases from J; bases unmatched to any gene: 10. Notes on this clonotype: Its specificity is unknown.

Genomic DNA templated the TCR beta VDJ and CDR3 profiling. Each CDR3 protein gets one entry after TCRdb re-called the reads with MiXCR. The sample consists of some 280,000 distinct CDR3 sequences, 55% to 60% of them appearing once. The genes are TRBV7-2 and TRBJ2-7; TRBD2 agrees at 10 bases. This receptor was taken from a human donor with severe aplastic anemia or a healthy control (not recorded which). The sample was sorted CD4+, CD8+, or CD8+CD57+ T cells (not recorded which) from PBMCs. The CDR3 DNA follows: TGTGCCAGCAGCCGCGCTAGCGGGGGAGCTGGCGAGCAGTACTTC. Translated: CASSRASGGAGEQYF.